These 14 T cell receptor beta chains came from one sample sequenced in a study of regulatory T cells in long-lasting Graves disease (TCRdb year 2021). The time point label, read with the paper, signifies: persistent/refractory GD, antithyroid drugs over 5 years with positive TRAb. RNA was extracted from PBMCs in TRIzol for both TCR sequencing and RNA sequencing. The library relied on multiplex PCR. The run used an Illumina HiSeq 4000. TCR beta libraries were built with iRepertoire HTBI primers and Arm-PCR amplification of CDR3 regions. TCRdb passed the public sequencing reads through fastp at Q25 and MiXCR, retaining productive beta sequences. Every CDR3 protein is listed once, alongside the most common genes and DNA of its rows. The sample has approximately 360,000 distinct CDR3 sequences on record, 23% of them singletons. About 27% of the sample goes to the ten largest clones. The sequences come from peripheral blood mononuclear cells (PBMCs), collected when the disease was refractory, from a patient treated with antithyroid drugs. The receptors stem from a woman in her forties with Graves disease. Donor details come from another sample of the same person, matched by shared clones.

This CDR3 is CASRDATGTEAFF. Written as DNA, the CDR3 is TGTGCCAGCAGAGACGCGACGGGGACTGAAGCTTTCTTT. The chain carries TRBV28 and TRBJ1-1; unclear D gene. V gave up 6 bases and J gave up 5 bases, with 13 bases separating them. The CDR3 spans 13 residues. Looked up from germline, CDR1 is MDHEN and CDR2 is SYDVKM.

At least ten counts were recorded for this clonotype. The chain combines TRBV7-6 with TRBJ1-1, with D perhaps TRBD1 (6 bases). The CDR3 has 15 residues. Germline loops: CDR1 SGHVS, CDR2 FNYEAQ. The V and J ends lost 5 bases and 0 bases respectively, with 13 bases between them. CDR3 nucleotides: TGTGCCAGCAGCCCCAGGGCAGGGGTGAACACTGAAGCTTTCTTT. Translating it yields CASSPRAGVNTEAFF.

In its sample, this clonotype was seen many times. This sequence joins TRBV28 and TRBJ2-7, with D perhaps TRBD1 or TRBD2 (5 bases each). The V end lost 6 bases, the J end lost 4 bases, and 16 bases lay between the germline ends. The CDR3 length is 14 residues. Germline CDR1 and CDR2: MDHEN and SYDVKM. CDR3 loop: CASRHGTVKYEQYF. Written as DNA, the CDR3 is TGTGCCAGCAGACACGGGACGGTAAAATACGAGCAGTACTTC.

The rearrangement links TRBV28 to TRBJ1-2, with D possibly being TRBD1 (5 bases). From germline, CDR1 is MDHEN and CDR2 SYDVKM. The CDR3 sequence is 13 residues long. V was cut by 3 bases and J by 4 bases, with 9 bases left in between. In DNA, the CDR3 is TGTGCCAGCAGTTTGGGGACCGCCTATGGCTACACCTTC. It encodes CASSLGTAYGYTF.

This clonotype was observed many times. CDR3 amino acids: CASSPATSNTGELFF. The CDR3 region has the DNA TGTGCCAGCAGTCCAGCGACTTCGAACACCGGGGAGCTGTTTTTT. V is TRBV6-1 and J is TRBJ2-2; D gene unclear. V was cut by 5 bases and J by 0 bases, with 10 bases left in between. CDR1 MNHNS and CDR2 SASEGT come from the germline V gene. The CDR3 loop spans 15 amino acids.

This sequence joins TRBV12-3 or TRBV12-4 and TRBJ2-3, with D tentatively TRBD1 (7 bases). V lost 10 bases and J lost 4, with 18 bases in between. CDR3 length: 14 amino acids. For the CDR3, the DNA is TGTGCCACCTCGGGGGACAGAAATCCAGATACGCAGTATTTT. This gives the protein CATSGDRNPDTQYF.

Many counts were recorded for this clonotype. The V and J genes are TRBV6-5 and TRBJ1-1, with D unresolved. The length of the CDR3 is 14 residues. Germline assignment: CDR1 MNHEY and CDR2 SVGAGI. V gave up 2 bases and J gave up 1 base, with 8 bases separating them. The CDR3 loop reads CASSYRAENTEAFF. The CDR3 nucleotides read TGTGCCAGCAGTTACCGGGCCGAGAACACTGAAGCTTTCTTT.

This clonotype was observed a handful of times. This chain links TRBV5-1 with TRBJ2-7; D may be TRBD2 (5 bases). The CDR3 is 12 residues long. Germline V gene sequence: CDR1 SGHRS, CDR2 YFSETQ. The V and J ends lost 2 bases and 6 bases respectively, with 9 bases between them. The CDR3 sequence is CASSFTGVEQYF. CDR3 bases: TGCGCCAGCAGCTTCACCGGGGTCGAGCAGTACTTC.

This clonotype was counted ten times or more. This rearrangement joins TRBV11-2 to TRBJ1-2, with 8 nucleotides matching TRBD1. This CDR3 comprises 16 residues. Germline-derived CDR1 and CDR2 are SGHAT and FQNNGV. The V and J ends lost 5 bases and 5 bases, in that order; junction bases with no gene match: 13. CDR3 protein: CASSTAPGTGYYGYTF. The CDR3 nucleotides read TGTGCCAGCAGCACGGCACCGGGGACAGGATATTATGGCTACACCTTC.

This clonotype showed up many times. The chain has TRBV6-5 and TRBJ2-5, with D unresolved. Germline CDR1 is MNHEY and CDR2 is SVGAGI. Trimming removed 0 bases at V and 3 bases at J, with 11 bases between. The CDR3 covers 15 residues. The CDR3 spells CASSYSVARKETQYF. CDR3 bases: TGTGCCAGCAGTTACTCGGTGGCCAGAAAAGAGACCCAGTACTTC.

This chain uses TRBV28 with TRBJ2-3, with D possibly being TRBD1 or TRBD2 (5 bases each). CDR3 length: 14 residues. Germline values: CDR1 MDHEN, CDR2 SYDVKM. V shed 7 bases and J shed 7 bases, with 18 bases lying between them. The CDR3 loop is CASKPHGAGYTQYF. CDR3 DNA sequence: TGTGCCAGCAAACCCCACGGGGCGGGTTATACGCAGTATTTT.

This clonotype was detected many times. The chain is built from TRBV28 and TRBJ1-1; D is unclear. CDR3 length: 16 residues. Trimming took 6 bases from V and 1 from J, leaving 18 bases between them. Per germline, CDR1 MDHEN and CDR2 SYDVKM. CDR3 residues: CASRALTGRGNTEAFF. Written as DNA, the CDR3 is TGTGCCAGCAGGGCCCTGACCGGCCGGGGGAACACTGAAGCTTTCTTT. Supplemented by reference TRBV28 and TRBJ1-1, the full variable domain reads DVKVTQSSRYLVKRTGEKVFLECVQDMDHENMFWYRQDPGLGLRLIYFSYDVKMKEKGDIPEGYSVSREKKERFSLILESASTNQTSMYLCASRALTGRGNTEAFFGQGTRLTVV.

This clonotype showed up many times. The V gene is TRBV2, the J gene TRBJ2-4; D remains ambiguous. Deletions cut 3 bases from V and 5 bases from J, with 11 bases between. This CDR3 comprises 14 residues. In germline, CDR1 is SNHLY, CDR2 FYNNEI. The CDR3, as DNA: TGTGCCAGCAGTGACTGGGAAAGACAAAACATTCAGTACTTC. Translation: CASSDWERQNIQYF.

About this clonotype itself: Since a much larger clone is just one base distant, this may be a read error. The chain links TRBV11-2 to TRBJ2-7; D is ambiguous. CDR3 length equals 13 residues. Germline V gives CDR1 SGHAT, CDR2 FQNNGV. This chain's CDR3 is CPSSLSVNYEQYF. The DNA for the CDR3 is TGTCCCAGCAGCTTAAGCGTGAATTACGAGCAGTACTTC.